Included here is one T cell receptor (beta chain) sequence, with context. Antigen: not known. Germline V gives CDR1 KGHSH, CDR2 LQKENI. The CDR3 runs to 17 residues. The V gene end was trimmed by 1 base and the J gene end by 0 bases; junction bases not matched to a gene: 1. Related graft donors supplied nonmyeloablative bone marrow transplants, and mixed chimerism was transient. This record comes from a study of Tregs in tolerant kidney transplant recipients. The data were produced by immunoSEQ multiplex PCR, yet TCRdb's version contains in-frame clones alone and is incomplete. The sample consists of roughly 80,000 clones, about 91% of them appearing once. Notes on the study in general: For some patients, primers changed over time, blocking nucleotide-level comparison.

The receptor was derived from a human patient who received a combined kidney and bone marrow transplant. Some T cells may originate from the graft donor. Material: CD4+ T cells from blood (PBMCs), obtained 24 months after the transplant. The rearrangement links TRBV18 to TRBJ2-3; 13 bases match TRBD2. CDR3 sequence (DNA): TGTGCCAGCTCACCACGACTAGCGGGAGGTAGCACAGATACGCAGTATTTT. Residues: CASSPRLAGGSTDTQYF.